Below, 29 T cell receptor beta chains from the same sample are listed, as sequenced in a study of shared T cell receptors in the human thymus. This table comes from immunoSEQ multiplex PCR, and its TCRdb copy is limited to in-frame clones, with some not included. The table lists 450,000 to 650,000 clones, around 78% of them singletons. The sample was also reused in another study, on human thymus T cells.

The sequencing sample was made of thymocytes. Receptors originate from a boy under three years old with a congenital heart defect.

The J gene is TRBJ1-2, the V gene TRBV4-3; 7 bases are a match to TRBD1. Germline CDR1 LGHNA, CDR2 YSLEER. Trimming removed 5 bases from V and 4 bases from J; junction bases left unmatched: 10. The CDR3 spans 15 residues. CDR3 region: CASSSLDRVAYGYTF. The DNA for the CDR3 is TGCGCCAGCAGCTCCCTAGACAGGGTGGCCTATGGCTACACCTTC.

The gene calls are TRBV27 and TRBJ2-5; 10 nucleotides match TRBD2. Trimming removed 9 bases from V and 2 bases from J; junction bases left unmatched: 6. Per germline, CDR1 MNHEY and CDR2 SMNVEV (reference sequence). This CDR3 comprises 14 residues. This chain's CDR3 is CARPGTSVQETQYF. The CDR3 DNA reads as TGTGCCAGACCCGGGACTAGCGTTCAAGAGACCCAGTACTTC.

The chain links TRBV19 to TRBJ1-5; 8 bases align to TRBD1. The CDR3 runs 14 residues. The V gene's germline CDR1 is LNHDA and CDR2 SQIVND (reference sequence). The trim removed 4 bases at V and 3 bases at J, leaving 2 bases unmatched. The CDR3 here is CASSRTGNNQPQHF. CDR3 bases: TGTGCCAGTAGTAGGACAGGGAACAATCAGCCCCAGCATTTT. The variable domain in full, completed from reference TRBV19 and TRBJ1-5, reads DGGITQSPKYLFRKEGQNVTLSCEQNLNHDAMYWYRQDPGQGLRLIYYSQIVNDFQKGDIAEGYSVSREKKESFPLTVTSAQKNPTAFYLCASSRTGNNQPQHFGDGTRLSIL.

The chain carries TRBV27 and TRBJ2-1, with 9 nucleotides matching TRBD1. Germline lookup yields CDR1 MNHEY and CDR2 SMNVEV (reference sequence). CDR3 length: 12 amino acids. V lost 3 bases, J lost 15 bases, and 6 bases stayed unmatched. The CDR3 DNA reads as TGTGCCAGCAGTTTCGCGGGACAGGGTACGTTCTTC. Translated, it gives CASSFAGQGTFF.

This sequence joins TRBV4-1 and TRBJ2-7, with 7 positions matching TRBD2. The germline V gene has CDR1 MGHRA and CDR2 YSYEKL. With V trimmed by 0 bases and J by 6 bases, 11 bases remained unmatched. This CDR3 is 16 amino acids long. The CDR3 spells CASSQDGGEGEGEQYF. Written as DNA, the CDR3 is TGCGCCAGCAGCCAAGATGGGGGGGAGGGAGAGGGCGAGCAGTACTTC.

This chain joins TRBV12-2 and TRBJ2-1; TRBD2 is the table's D call, not checked against the DNA. TRBV12-2 is noted as a pseudogene. CDR3 size: 15 residues. The CDR3 protein is CASRCGSGSWDEQFF. The CDR3 nucleotides are TGTGCAAGTCGCTGTGGTAGCGGGAGTTGGGATGAGCAGTTCTTC.

This rearrangement joins TRBV4-3 to TRBJ2-2; 7 positions match TRBD1. The CDR3 sequence is 18 residues long. Germline loops: CDR1 LGHNA, CDR2 YSLEER. After removal of 5 bases from V and 5 bases from J, the junction contained 17 bases not matched to a gene. In DNA form, the CDR3 reads TGCGCCAGCAGCTCCTGTCCAGGACAGGACACGGAAACCGGGGAGCTGTTTTTT. Translated, it gives CASSSCPGQDTETGELFF.

This clone has only a few counts. The chain joins TRBV4-2 to TRBJ1-2, with TRBD1 as a possible D gene (5 bases). Trimming removed 1 base at V and 5 bases at J, with 14 bases between. The CDR3 runs to 15 residues. Germline-derived CDR1 and CDR2 are LGHNA and YNFKEQ. CDR3 nucleotide sequence: TGTGCCAGCAGCCAAGTGCGGGGGACCGGGTATGGCTACACCTTC. Amino acid sequence: CASSQVRGTGYGYTF.

The chain carries TRBV13 and TRBJ2-5; TRBD1 is a possible D gene (6 bases). V was cut by 5 bases and J by 5 bases, with 15 bases left in between. This CDR3 region has 14 residues. The germline V gene has CDR1 PRHDT and CDR2 FYEKMQ (reference sequence). CDR3 residues: CASSPQGFHETQYF. For the CDR3, the DNA is TGTGCCAGCAGCCCCCAGGGGTTCCATGAGACCCAGTACTTC.

The chain couples TRBV5-6 to TRBJ2-1, with 9 bases that match TRBD1. Germline lookup yields CDR1 SGHDT and CDR2 YYEEEE. The CDR3 spans 15 residues. The V gene end was trimmed by 4 bases and the J gene end by 5 bases; junction bases not matched to a gene: 7. The DNA for the CDR3 is TGTGCCAGCAGCCCGTACAGGGGGCCGAACAATGAGCAGTTCTTC. This translates into CASSPYRGPNNEQFF. Combining the CDR3 with reference TRBV5-6 and TRBJ2-1 gives the whole variable domain DAGVTQSPTHLIKTRGQQVTLRCSPKSGHDTVSWYQQALGQGPQFIFQYYEEEERQRGNFPDRFSGHQFPNYSSELNVNALLLGDSALYLCASSPYRGPNNEQFFGPGTRLTVL.

The chain employs TRBV5-4 and TRBJ2-1, with TRBD2 matching 10 bases. Germline lookup yields CDR1 SGHNT and CDR2 YYREEE (reference sequence). V lost 4 bases to trimming and J lost 2 bases; unmatched junction nucleotides: 3. The CDR3 runs 15 residues. The CDR3 DNA reads TGTGCCAGCAGCCAGGGACTAGCGCCCTACAATGAGCAGTTCTTC. Protein: CASSQGLAPYNEQFF.

V is TRBV27 and J is TRBJ2-7; tentative D call: TRBD1 (6 bases). Trimming stripped 3 bases from V and 0 bases from J, with 12 bases between. Per germline, CDR1 MNHEY and CDR2 SMNVEV (reference sequence). CDR3 length equals 15 residues. The CDR3 bases are TGTGCCAGCAGTTTCTTTGACAGGAGCTCCTACGAGCAGTACTTC. Protein: CASSFFDRSSYEQYF.

The chain uses TRBV28 and TRBJ2-3; 8 bases map to TRBD2. This CDR3 has 16 amino acids. The V gene's germline CDR1 is MDHEN and CDR2 SYDVKM. The junction had 3 bases not matched to a gene; V was cut back by 1 base and J by 0 bases. The CDR3, as DNA: TGTGCCAGCAGTTTATCGGGGGGGGCTAGCACAGATACGCAGTATTTT. This codes for CASSLSGGASTDTQYF.

In nucleotides, the CDR3 is TGTGCCAGCAGCTCACCAATTTTCGGGACAGGAACCTACGAGCAGTACTTC. Translated: CASSSPIFGTGTYEQYF. The gene calls are TRBV7-8 and TRBJ2-7; 8 bases fit TRBD1. In germline, CDR1 is SGHVS, CDR2 FQNEAQ. J lost 2 bases, V lost 4 bases, and 13 bases had no gene match. The CDR3 extends over 17 amino acids.

This clone was counted only a few times. The chain employs TRBV27 and TRBJ1-1, with a weak D call TRBD1 (6 bases). The CDR3 extends over 15 amino acids. Germline V gene data show CDR1 as MNHEY and CDR2 as SMNVEV (reference sequence). V was trimmed by 6 bases and J by 1 base, leaving 15 bases between them. The CDR3 region is CASRPGHEKNTEAFF. DNA for the CDR3: TGTGCCAGCAGACCGGGACACGAGAAGAACACTGAAGCTTTCTTT.

V gene TRBV28 combines with J gene TRBJ2-7, with a weak D call TRBD2 (5 bases). The CDR3 consists of 18 residues. Germline V lookup: CDR1 MDHEN, CDR2 SYDVKM. V lost 5 bases and J lost 3, with 26 bases in between. The DNA of the CDR3 is TGTGCCAGCAGTCCCCTGGGCAGGTTCGGAGGCTCCATCTACGAGCAGTACTTC. Its protein product is CASSPLGRFGGSIYEQYF.

CDR3 coding DNA: TGCAGTGCCAGGACAGGGCGGGAGCAGTACTTC. Translating it yields CSARTGREQYF. The gene calls are TRBV20-1 and TRBJ2-7; TRBD1 agrees at 8 bases. With 6 bases clipped from V and 7 bases from J, the junction kept 5 bases outside the gene matches. The CDR3 is 11 residues long. CDR1 and CDR2 from the germline V gene are DFQATT and SNEGSKA (reference sequence).

The chain couples TRBV7-3 to TRBJ2-7; a weak D match, TRBD1 (5 bases). The V gene's germline CDR1 is SGHTA and CDR2 FQGTGA. V lost 1 base and J lost 0, with 10 bases in between. The CDR3 has 15 amino acids. CDR3 sequence: CASSLSVGHSYEQYF. In nucleotides, the CDR3 is TGTGCCAGCAGCTTAAGCGTCGGACACTCCTACGAGCAGTACTTC. The full variable domain, in which reference TRBV7-3 and TRBJ2-7 provide the parts outside the CDR3, is GAGVSQTPSNKVTEKGKYVELRCDPISGHTALYWYRQSLGQGPEFLIYFQGTGAADDSGLPNDRFFAVRPEGSVSTLKIQRTERGDSAVYLCASSLSVGHSYEQYFGPGTRLTVT.

The chain couples TRBV4-1 to TRBJ2-5; a possible D gene is TRBD2 (5 bases). V was shortened by 5 bases and J by 5 bases, with 18 bases between the two germline ends. Per germline, CDR1 MGHRA and CDR2 YSYEKL. The CDR3 is 15 residues long. Here the CDR3 DNA reads TGCGCCAGCAGCTTACAAGCGGAGGCCGGGGAGACCCAGTACTTC. This translates into CASSLQAEAGETQYF.

CDR3 nucleotide sequence: TGCAGCGTGAATTCGGGACTAGCGTATTGCGAGACCCAGTACTTC. Translating gives CSVNSGLAYCETQYF. The J gene is TRBJ2-5, the V gene TRBV29-1; 10 bases are shared with TRBD2. The CDR3 has 15 residues. The germline gives CDR1 SQVTM, CDR2 ANQGSEA. The J segment lost 5 bases and the V segment lost 6 bases, leaving 12 bases of the junction unmatched.

The genes are TRBV11-2 and TRBJ2-5; possibly TRBD1 for D (5 bases). V was clipped by 4 bases and J by 1 base, with 13 bases between them. The CDR3 runs to 15 residues. Germline V CDR1 and CDR2: SGHAT, FQNNGV. Written as DNA, the CDR3 is TGTGCCAGCAGCTCGAACAGGAGCTCCCAAGAGACCCAGTACTTC. This encodes CASSSNRSSQETQYF.

The rearrangement links TRBV14 to TRBJ2-1; 7 bases are a match to TRBD2. Germline CDR1 SGHDN, CDR2 FVKESK. V was pared by 1 base and J by 7 bases, with 16 bases of the junction left unmatched. The CDR3 has 18 amino acids. Here the CDR3 DNA reads TGTGCCAGCAGCCAAGCGGAAAGGGAGGGCCGGGAGGAGAATGAGCAGTTCTTC. Protein: CASSQAEREGREENEQFF.

Here the CDR3 reads CASPSGYF. The CDR3 nucleotides are TGTGCCAGCCCCTCGGGGTACTTC. The chain has TRBV7-9 and TRBJ2-7; no reliable D call. Trimming stripped 8 bases from V and 12 bases from J, with 8 bases between. CDR3 size: 8 residues. In germline, CDR1 is SEHNR, CDR2 FQNEAQ (reference sequence).

V and J are TRBV6-4 and TRBJ2-5, with TRBD2 matching 11 bases. V was pared by 9 bases and J by 3 bases, with 15 bases of the junction left unmatched. There are 17 residues in the CDR3. Germline CDR1 reads MRHNA; CDR2 reads SNTAGT. The CDR3 spells CASKQGLADMWEETQYF. The DNA for the CDR3 is TGTGCCAGTAAGCAGGGACTAGCGGACATGTGGGAAGAGACCCAGTACTTC.

V and J are TRBV6-6 and TRBJ1-2; no firm D call. Germline V gene lookup returns CDR1 MNHNY and CDR2 SVGAGI (reference sequence). The CDR3 is 13 residues long. Trimming stripped 5 bases from V and 0 bases from J, with 7 bases between. The CDR3 loop is CASSQQPNYGYTF. In DNA, the CDR3 is TGTGCCAGCAGTCAACAGCCTAACTATGGCTACACCTTC.

The gene calls are TRBV27 and TRBJ2-3; D possibly corresponds to TRBD2 (6 bases). Germline CDR1 MNHEY, CDR2 SMNVEV (reference sequence). This CDR3 comprises 17 residues. V lost 6 bases to trimming and J lost 3 bases, with 22 bases between them. This chain's CDR3 is CASSFGRPLGGTDTQYF. In DNA form, the CDR3 reads TGTGCCAGCAGCTTCGGCCGGCCACTGGGAGGTACAGATACGCAGTATTTT.

This clone was seen just once. The CDR3 coding sequence is TGTGCCAGCAGGGGCGACAGGGGCCGATATGGCTACACCTTC. This encodes CASRGDRGRYGYTF. V is TRBV25-1 and J is TRBJ1-2; 8 bases align to TRBD1. Trimming took 6 bases from V and 5 from J; bases not matched to a gene: 8. The CDR3 has 14 residues. The V gene's germline CDR1 is MGHDK and CDR2 SYGVNS.

J is TRBJ2-7 and V is TRBV7-2, with 10 bases identical to TRBD2. The ends lost 6 bases at V and 6 bases at J; junction bases unmatched: 5. In germline, CDR1 is SGHTA, CDR2 FQGNSA. CDR3 length: 13 amino acids. The DNA for the CDR3 is TGTGCCAGCAGGGCTAGCGGGAGTTTCGAGCAGTACTTC. Amino acids: CASRASGSFEQYF.

The table lists this clone with a few counts. The V and J genes are TRBV7-7 and TRBJ2-7, with 7 bases identical to TRBD1. The CDR3 contains 18 residues. Germline trimming cut 5 bases from V and 2 bases from J; bases unmatched to any gene: 18. Germline V gene sequence: CDR1 SSHAT, CDR2 FNYEAQ (reference sequence). The CDR3 is CASSLRTGGPNPTYEQYF. The CDR3 bases are TGTGCCAGCAGCCTCCGGACAGGAGGCCCCAACCCGACCTACGAGCAGTACTTC. Supplemented by reference TRBV7-7 and TRBJ2-7, the full variable domain reads GAGVSQSPRYKVTKRGQDVTLRCDPISSHATLYWYQQALGQGPEFLTYFNYEAQPDKSGLPSDRFSAERPEGSISTLTIQRTEQRDSAMYRCASSLRTGGPNPTYEQYFGPGTRLTVT.